The clone carrying this T cell receptor (beta chain) was detected ten times or more. Antigen unknown. The sample comes from a study of T cells in Graves' hyperthyroidism and ophthalmopathy. CDR3 size: 12 residues. The V and J ends lost 5 bases and 7 bases respectively, with 10 bases between them. Germline V gene lookup returns CDR1 SNHLY and CDR2 FYNNEI. The study, taken as a whole, reports: Through a model of 13 V-J features, ophthalmopathy was separated from stable hyperthyroidism.

TCR beta CDR3 regions were amplified from RNA transcripts. The primer set for the first-round RT-PCR of the TCR CDR3 was HTBI. TCRdb re-analysed the multiplex PCR reads in MiXCR, keeping a single row per CDR3 protein. The sample has approximately 400,000 distinct CDR3 sequences; approximately 15% are singletons. The source of this sequence is an older woman with Graves' hyperthyroidism. The sample was blood. The chain couples TRBV2 to TRBJ2-3; possible D gene TRBD1, 6 bases. In nucleotides, the CDR3 is TGTGCCAGCAGTCGGGACACGAATACGCAGTATTTT. Translated, it gives CASSRDTNTQYF.